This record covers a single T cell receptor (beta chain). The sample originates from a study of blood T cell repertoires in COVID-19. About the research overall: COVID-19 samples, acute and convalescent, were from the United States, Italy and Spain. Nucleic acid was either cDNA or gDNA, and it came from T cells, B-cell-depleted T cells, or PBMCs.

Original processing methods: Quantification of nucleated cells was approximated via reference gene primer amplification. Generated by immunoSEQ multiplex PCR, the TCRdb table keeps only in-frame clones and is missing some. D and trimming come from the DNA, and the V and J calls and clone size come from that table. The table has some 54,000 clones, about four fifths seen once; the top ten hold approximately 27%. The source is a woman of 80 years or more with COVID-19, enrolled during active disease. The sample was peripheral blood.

CDR3 bases: TGTGCCAGTAGTATCGCGGGGGCTGGAAATTCACCCCTCCACTTT. Encoded protein: CASSIAGAGNSPLHF. The rearrangement joins TRBV19 to TRBJ1-6; possibly TRBD1 for D (6 bases). The CDR3 spans 15 residues. Trimming took off 3 bases at V and 7 bases at J, with 13 bases between the two ends. Germline V gene data show CDR1 as LNHDA and CDR2 as SQIVND (reference sequence).